This T cell receptor (beta chain) came from a study of blood T cell repertoires in COVID-19. The overall study: COVID-19 samples collected from the United States, Italy and Spain covered acute and convalescent phases.

Authors' data handling: Nucleated cell counts were estimated from reference gene primer amplification. The protocol was immunoSEQ multiplex PCR, while the TCRdb copy is restricted to in-frame clones and leaves out a portion. The V and J calls and clone size come from that table; D and trimming were worked out from the DNA. The data contain fewer than 150,000 clones, around four fifths of them seen just once; the ten biggest clones take up roughly 3.9%. The sample was peripheral blood. The sequence derives from a woman aged 80 or over with acute or convalescent COVID-19.

The CDR3 DNA is TGTGCCAGCAGTGGCCGGGACTCCCTCAGCTCCTATAATTCACCCCTCCACTTT. This codes for CASSGRDSLSSYNSPLHF. This chain connects TRBV2 to TRBJ1-6; D possibly corresponds to TRBD1 (5 bases). V lost 4 bases to trimming and J lost 0 bases, with 16 bases between them. Looked up from germline, CDR1 is SNHLY and CDR2 is FYNNEI. This CDR3 has 18 residues. The entire variable domain, with the rest obtained from reference TRBV2 and TRBJ1-6, is as follows: EPEVTQTPSHQVTQMGQEVILRCVPISNHLYFYWYRQILGQKVEFLVSFYNNEISEKSEIFDDQFSVERPDGSNFTLKIRSTKLEDSAMYFCASSGRDSLSSYNSPLHFGNGTRLTVT.